Each of the 16 T cell receptor beta chains below was sequenced from the same sample in a study of beta chain features in type 1 diabetes. Study-wide results and caveats: There was a moderate but significant shortening of TCRB CDR3s in all four CD4+ subsets of Type 1 diabetes patients.

No antigen has been assigned to these receptors. Every isolated RNA sample was fully reverse transcribed, so sequencing captured expressed TCRB transcripts. Clones were read by immunoSEQ multiplex PCR, and TCRdb kept only the in-frame ones, dropping some. The sample holds approximately 250,000 clones, about 23% seen once. Sequenced: naive CD4+ T cells from blood. Receptors originate from a woman between 25 and 40 years old with type 1 diabetes.

The chain employs TRBV5-4 and TRBJ2-2, with D tentatively TRBD1 (6 bases). Looked up from germline, CDR1 is SGHNT and CDR2 is YYREEE (reference sequence). The ends were cut back, 1 base at V and 4 bases at J, with 11 bases in the middle. The CDR3 covers 15 residues. Here the CDR3 reads CASSLTGHSTGELFF. CDR3 coding DNA: TGTGCCAGCAGCTTGACGGGACATAGCACCGGGGAGCTGTTTTTT.

This clone came up a few times. The chain employs TRBV7-9 and TRBJ2-7, with a tentative D call TRBD1 (6 bases). This CDR3 spans 14 amino acids. The germline CDR1 and CDR2 sequences are SEHNR and FQNEAQ (reference sequence). The germline V and J ends were trimmed by 4 bases and 5 bases, with 15 bases remaining between them. Written as DNA, the CDR3 is TGTGCCAGCAGCTCAGACAGGTTTGTCCACGAGCAGTACTTC. This codes for CASSSDRFVHEQYF. The complete variable domain, with remaining parts taken from reference TRBV7-9 and TRBJ2-7, reads DTGVSQNPRHKITKRGQNVTFRCDPISEHNRLYWYRQTLGQGPEFLTYFQNEAQLEKSRLLSDRFSAERPKGSFSTLEIQRTEQGDSAMYLCASSSDRFVHEQYFGPGTRLTVT.

This chain joins TRBV9 and TRBJ2-3, with TRBD2 identical over 9 bases. The germline V gene encodes CDR1 SGDLS and CDR2 YYNGEE. The CDR3 extends over 13 amino acids. Trimming took 8 bases from V and 6 from J; bases not matched to a gene: 7. The CDR3 coding sequence is TGTGCCAGTGGCGGGGGGGGTCGGGATACGCAGTATTTT. Residues: CASGGGGRDTQYF.

The rearrangement joins TRBV30 to TRBJ2-1; no clear D gene. CDR1 and CDR2 (germline): GTSNPN, SVGIG (reference sequence). V gave up 2 bases and J gave up 10 bases, with 6 bases separating them. This CDR3 is built from 10 residues. CDR3 coding DNA: TGTGCCTGGAGTCAGGTGGAGCAGTTCTTC. It is translated as CAWSQVEQFF.

The chain combines TRBV27 with TRBJ2-7, with D perhaps matching TRBD2 (5 bases). Germline assignment: CDR1 MNHEY and CDR2 SMNVEV (reference sequence). The CDR3 sequence is 17 residues long. Trimming removed 0 bases from V and 0 bases from J, with 15 bases in between. In DNA form, the CDR3 reads TGTGCCAGCAGTTTATCGCTCCCAGCGGCCAACTCCTACGAGCAGTACTTC. Translating gives CASSLSLPAANSYEQYF.

A few counts support this clone. This chain links TRBV7-9 with TRBJ2-6, with 7 bases aligning to TRBD1. V was pared by 5 bases and J by 7 bases, with 8 bases of the junction left unmatched. The V gene's germline CDR1 is SEHNR and CDR2 FQNEAQ (reference sequence). The CDR3 contains 15 residues. CDR3 amino acids: CASSVSQGNANVLTF. As DNA, the CDR3 is TGTGCCAGCAGCGTCTCACAGGGGAACGCCAACGTCCTGACTTTC.

In this sample, this clone turned up a few times. The junction departs from the called germline gene at one end, perhaps through a read error. The genes are TRBV19 and TRBJ2-6; 10 positions agree with TRBD1. Germline values: CDR1 LNHDA, CDR2 SQIVND (reference sequence). This CDR3 region has 14 residues. This chain's CDR3 is CASSIGQGGNVLTF. The DNA of the CDR3 is TGTGCCAGTAGTATCGGACAGGGGGGCAACGTCCTGACTTTC.

The J gene is TRBJ1-5, the V gene TRBV7-9; 9 bases match TRBD1. Germline assignment: CDR1 SEHNR and CDR2 FQNEAQ (reference sequence). There are 14 residues in the CDR3. The ends lost 5 bases at V and 5 bases at J; junction bases unmatched: 4. This chain's CDR3 is CASSRTGEDQPQHF. In DNA, the CDR3 is TGTGCCAGCAGCCGGACAGGGGAGGATCAGCCCCAGCATTTT.

This clone was seen a few times. The J gene is TRBJ2-2, the V gene TRBV30; 9 bases are shared with TRBD1. Trimming at V came to 7 bases and at J to 6 bases, leaving 3 bases not matched to a gene. From germline, CDR1 is GTSNPN and CDR2 SVGIG (reference sequence). The CDR3 extends over 12 amino acids. CDR3 sequence (DNA): TGTGCCTCGGGACAGGGCCCCGGGGAGCTGTTTTTT. This codes for CASGQGPGELFF.

The chain links TRBV5-1 to TRBJ1-5, with a possible D match to TRBD1 (5 bases). This CDR3 has 13 amino acids. Trimming took 4 bases from V and 5 from J, leaving 10 bases between them. Germline V gives CDR1 SGHRS, CDR2 YFSETQ. CDR3: CASSPGVDQPQHF. The CDR3 nucleotides read TGCGCCAGCAGCCCGGGGGTGGATCAGCCCCAGCATTTT.

This clone turned up a few times. This chain uses TRBV30 with TRBJ2-2, with TRBD1 identical over 9 bases. CDR3 length: 15 residues. V was clipped by 7 bases and J by 3 bases; unmatched bases: 9. CDR1 is GTSNPN and CDR2 is SVGIG in the germline V gene (reference sequence). The CDR3 region is CASPPRTGDTGELFF. The CDR3 DNA follows: TGTGCCTCTCCCCCTAGGACAGGGGACACCGGGGAGCTGTTTTTT.

This clone occurred a few times. The J gene is TRBJ2-7, the V gene TRBV6-5, with 7 bases fitting TRBD1. Trimming took 5 bases from V and 1 from J; bases not matched to a gene: 8. The germline gives CDR1 MNHEY, CDR2 SVGAGI. The CDR3 totals 15 residues. Written as DNA, the CDR3 is TGTGCCAGCAGTAAAACAGGGGTTTATTCCTACGAGCAGTACTTC. This translates into CASSKTGVYSYEQYF.

V and J are TRBV20-1 and TRBJ2-7, with a tentative D call TRBD1 (5 bases). Per the germline V gene, CDR1 is DFQATT and CDR2 is SNEGSKA (reference sequence). This CDR3 is built from 11 residues. V lost 0 bases, J lost 9 bases, and 9 bases lay in between. DNA for the CDR3: TGCAGTGCTAGAGACAGGGTTGGGCAGTACTTC. Translated: CSARDRVGQYF.

Comment on this clone: Other DNA sequences from this sample encode an identical CDR3 as well. The CDR3 protein is CASSLTGNTEAFF. The CDR3 DNA follows: TGTGCCAGCAGCTTAACAGGGAACACTGAAGCTTTCTTT. The J gene is TRBJ1-1, the V gene TRBV7-9, with a tentative D call TRBD1 (5 bases). CDR3 length equals 13 residues. Germline assignment: CDR1 SEHNR and CDR2 FQNEAQ (reference sequence). V was shortened by 2 bases and J by 1 base, with 5 bases between the two germline ends. The variable domain in full, completed from reference TRBV7-9 and TRBJ1-1, reads DTGVSQNPRHKITKRGQNVTFRCDPISEHNRLYWYRQTLGQGPEFLTYFQNEAQLEKSRLLSDRFSAERPKGSFSTLEIQRTEQGDSAMYLCASSLTGNTEAFFGQGTRLTVV.

This chain connects TRBV2 to TRBJ2-1, with D tentatively TRBD2 (5 bases). Trimming pared 7 bases from V and 7 bases from J, leaving 8 bases between. This CDR3 contains 11 residues. CDR1 is SNHLY and CDR2 is FYNNEI in the germline V gene. Here the CDR3 reads CASTSGNEQFF. As DNA, the CDR3 is TGTGCCAGCACGAGCGGAAATGAGCAGTTCTTC.

This clone came up once. V usage is TRBV6-5 and J usage is TRBJ2-7; 7 nucleotides agree with TRBD1. The CDR3 is 15 amino acids. The V gene end was trimmed by 6 bases and the J gene end by 3 bases; junction bases not matched to a gene: 11. The germline gives CDR1 MNHEY, CDR2 SVGAGI. The CDR3 loop is CASSPQTGFSYEQYF. CDR3 DNA sequence: TGTGCCAGCAGCCCCCAGACAGGGTTCAGCTACGAGCAGTACTTC.